This T cell receptor beta chain came from a study of CD8+CD57+ T cells in acquired aplastic anemia. Study background: Recorded DNA amounts for sorted CD4+ and CD8+ cells had an average of around 3.5 ug.

Study results and caveats: Patients and controls had in common 25 to 30 CD8+ CDR3 sequences. Patients were compared with controls for CD8+ Simpson's diversity, and no significant difference emerged.

The template used for profiling TCR beta VDJ and CDR3 was genomic DNA. TCRdb independently ran MiXCR on the reads; one entry per CDR3 protein. The sample has under 350,000 distinct CDR3 sequences, 56% seen once; the top ten hold around 1.3%. An expansion of CD8+CD57+ cells by flow cytometry had been shown in patients chosen for sequencing. For this clonotype: Antigen specificity is unknown.

CDR1 is SQVTM and CDR2 is ANQGSEA in the germline V gene. The CDR3 is made up of 15 amino acids. V was cut by 0 bases and J by 0 bases, with 11 bases left in between. V and J are TRBV29-1 and TRBJ1-1; D unresolved. The clonotype comes from a human donor with aplastic anemia. The sequenced material came from sorted CD4+, CD8+, or CD8+CD57+ T cells (not recorded which) from PBMCs. CDR3 bases: TGCAGCGTTGAAGAGGCAAGCAGCCTGAACACTGAAGCTTTCTTT. It encodes CSVEEASSLNTEAFF.